A single sample gave rise to the 29 T cell receptor beta chains below, sequenced in a study of early T cells in non-severe SARS-CoV-2 infection. TCRdb re-derived calls from the 5' RACE reads in MiXCR, one entry per CDR3 protein. The data show approximately 98,000 distinct CDR3 sequences, 12% seen once. Sequencing was done on a sample of whole blood. Source of these receptors: an adult who was a healthcare worker with PCR-confirmed SARS-CoV-2 infection or an uninfected control (not recorded which).

This clonotype was detected a few times. The CDR3 spells CATSDLSSPQGTGELFF. The DNA for the CDR3 is TGTGCCACCAGTGATTTGTCGTCCCCACAGGGCACCGGGGAGCTGTTTTTT. This sequence joins TRBV24-1 and TRBJ2-2, with a weak D call TRBD1 (6 bases). In germline, CDR1 is KGHDR, CDR2 SFDVKD. CDR3 length: 17 residues. The V end lost 0 bases, the J end lost 4 bases, and 14 bases lay between the germline ends.

This clonotype has a count of ten or more. The chain carries TRBV30 and TRBJ1-1, with unresolved D. This CDR3 contains 13 residues. CDR1 and CDR2 from the germline V gene are GTSNPN and SVGIG (reference sequence). The V end was cut by 1 base, the J end by 3 bases, with 9 bases between. CDR3 nucleotides: TGTGCCTGGAGTGCCTCCGGGTACACTGAAGCTTTCTTT. It yields the protein CAWSASGYTEAFF.

This sequence joins TRBV5-6 and TRBJ2-3; no clear D. With 3 bases removed from V and 0 bases from J, the gap between germline ends came to 2 bases. The CDR3 covers 12 residues. Germline loops: CDR1 SGHDT, CDR2 YYEEEE. CDR3 in DNA: TGTGCCAGCAGCTACAGCACAGATACGCAGTATTTT. It translates to CASSYSTDTQYF.

The V and J genes are TRBV10-3 and TRBJ2-1; D possibly corresponds to TRBD2 (6 bases). This CDR3 spans 12 amino acids. Trimming took 11 bases from V and 6 from J, leaving 14 bases between them. In germline, CDR1 is ENHRY, CDR2 SYGVKD. CDR3 nucleotides: TGTGCCTCATCGGGACTTCGCAATGAGCAGTTCTTC. It codes for CASSGLRNEQFF.

This clonotype has ten or more counts. The junction departs from the called germline gene at one end, perhaps through a read error. The chain has TRBV19 and TRBJ2-5; D is undetermined. Germline CDR1 and CDR2: LNHDA and SQIVND (reference sequence). This CDR3 region has 12 residues. The CDR3 DNA is TGTGCCAGTAGTATTGCCCAAGGGACCCAGTACTTC. Its protein is CASSIAQGTQYF.

The gene calls are TRBV3-1 and TRBJ2-4; D remains unclear. V lost 0 bases to trimming and J lost 0 bases, with 12 bases between them. Germline CDR1 and CDR2: LGHDT and YNNKEL (reference sequence). The CDR3 extends over 17 amino acids. The CDR3 loop is CASSQDRNGLAKNIQYF. The CDR3 DNA follows: TGTGCCAGCAGCCAAGATCGAAACGGTCTAGCCAAAAACATTCAGTACTTC. The whole variable domain, filled in from reference TRBV3-1 and TRBJ2-4, reads DTAVSQTPKYLVTQMGNDKSIKCEQNLGHDTMYWYKQDSKKFLKIMFSYNNKELIINETVPNRFSPKSPDKAHLNLHINSLELGDSAVYFCASSQDRNGLAKNIQYFGAGTRLSVL.

The V and J genes are TRBV3-1 and TRBJ1-4, with 11 bases fitting TRBD1. Germline trimming cut 1 base from V and 2 bases from J; bases unmatched to any gene: 3. The CDR3 spans 17 residues. Germline lookup yields CDR1 LGHDT and CDR2 YNNKEL (reference sequence). CDR3 nucleotides: TGTGCCAGCAGCCAAGGGACAGGGGGCTCGACTAATGAAAAACTGTTTTTT. It specifies CASSQGTGGSTNEKLFF. The complete variable domain, with remaining parts taken from reference TRBV3-1 and TRBJ1-4, reads DTAVSQTPKYLVTQMGNDKSIKCEQNLGHDTMYWYKQDSKKFLKIMFSYNNKELIINETVPNRFSPKSPDKAHLNLHINSLELGDSAVYFCASSQGTGGSTNEKLFFGSGTQLSVL.

Only one count was recorded for this clonotype. The rearrangement joins TRBV6-2 or TRBV6-3 to TRBJ2-1; D is possibly TRBD2 (5 bases). The germline V gene encodes CDR1 MNHEY and CDR2 SVGEGT. The length of the CDR3 is 14 residues. V was clipped by 6 bases and J by 4 bases, with 13 bases between them. The CDR3 is CASSVAGAYNEQFF. Here the CDR3 DNA reads TGTGCCAGCAGCGTGGCGGGCGCATACAATGAGCAGTTCTTC.

Points on this clonotype: A single base separates this from a much larger clone, so it may be a read error. The chain uses TRBV12-3 or TRBV12-4 and TRBJ1-5, with 9 bases aligning to TRBD1. CDR3 size: 17 residues. The CDR3 nucleotides are TGTGCCAGCAGTCCCTCCCCAGGACAGGGGAGAAATCAGACCCAGCATTTT. Translated, it gives CASSPSPGQGRNQTQHF.

This clonotype has just a few counts. The chain recombines TRBV7-9 with TRBJ2-5; 9 bases line up with TRBD2. Trimming cost V 2 bases and J 2 bases; bases outside gene matches: 3. The length of the CDR3 is 15 residues. Germline CDR1 and CDR2: SEHNR and FQNEAQ (reference sequence). As DNA, the CDR3 is TGTGCCAGCAGCTTATTTAGCGGGGGACAAGAGACCCAGTACTTC. It codes for CASSLFSGGQETQYF.

In this sample, this clonotype turned up many times. The chain recombines TRBV11-1 with TRBJ2-7, with D maybe TRBD1 (6 bases). The CDR3 is 15 residues long. Looked up from germline, CDR1 is SGHAT and CDR2 is FQDESV (reference sequence). Trimming removed 1 base from V and 0 bases from J, with 10 bases in between. The CDR3: CASSLGTVNSYEQYF. CDR3 nucleotides: TGTGCCAGCAGCTTAGGGACAGTTAACTCCTACGAGCAGTACTTC.

As regards this clonotype: One junction end does not reproduce the germline sequence, and a read error may be involved. This rearrangement joins TRBV19 to TRBJ2-1, with D unclear. Germline V lookup: CDR1 LNHDA, CDR2 SQIVND (reference sequence). The CDR3 length is 16 residues. The DNA for the CDR3 is TGTGCCAGTAGTCCCCTCGAGGCCCCCTCCTCCAATGAGCAGTTCTTC. It is translated as CASSPLEAPSSNEQFF.

This clonotype was detected ten times or more. The V gene is TRBV5-1, the J gene TRBJ1-1, with 7 bases aligning to TRBD1. V lost 1 base and J lost 7; bases outside the gene matches: 13. CDR3 length: 16 residues. From germline, CDR1 is SGHRS and CDR2 YFSETQ. CDR3 loop: CASSLQGQNLAGEAFF. DNA for the CDR3: TGCGCCAGCAGCTTGCAGGGACAGAACCTAGCCGGTGAAGCTTTCTTT.

This chain uses TRBV5-6 with TRBJ1-6; D uncertain. This CDR3 region has 14 residues. Trimming cost V 2 bases and J 8 bases, with 11 bases left between them. CDR1 SGHDT and CDR2 YYEEEE come from the germline V gene. CDR3 loop: CASSFGSSYSPLHF. DNA of the CDR3: TGTGCCAGCAGCTTTGGGTCCTCGTATTCACCCCTCCACTTT.

This clonotype was seen ten or more times. The chain employs TRBV12-3 or TRBV12-4 and TRBJ2-1, with 13 bases fitting TRBD2. Germline trimming cut 7 bases from V and 8 bases from J; bases unmatched to any gene: 11. This CDR3 spans 16 amino acids. Here the CDR3 DNA reads TGTGCCAGCATCTCGGGGGTACTAGCGGGAGGGGATGAGCAGTTCTTC. Its protein is CASISGVLAGGDEQFF.

There are many counts of this clonotype. The rearrangement joins TRBV11-2 to TRBJ2-3; 9 nucleotides line up with TRBD2. Germline V CDR1 and CDR2: SGHAT, FQNNGV. Losses at the gene ends were 5 bases for V and 4 bases for J; bases not matched to a gene: 10. This CDR3 region has 16 residues. CDR3 residues: CASSHYSGSNADTQYF. The CDR3 DNA reads as TGTGCCAGCAGCCATTATAGCGGGAGTAATGCAGATACGCAGTATTTT. Combining the CDR3 with reference TRBV11-2 and TRBJ2-3 gives the whole variable domain EAGVAQSPRYKIIEKRQSVAFWCNPISGHATLYWYQQILGQGPKLLIQFQNNGVVDDSQLPKDRFSAERLKGVDSTLKIQPAKLEDSAVYLCASSHYSGSNADTQYFGPGTRLTVL.

This clonotype was counted ten times or more. The rearrangement links TRBV20-1 to TRBJ2-2; D may be TRBD2 (5 bases). CDR1 is DFQATT, CDR2 SNEGSKA, per germline (reference sequence). Trimming stripped 6 bases from V and 7 bases from J, with 18 bases between. The CDR3 sequence is 14 residues long. The CDR3 loop is CSARPEAGDGELFF. In DNA, the CDR3 is TGCAGTGCCCGGCCCGAGGCCGGGGACGGGGAGCTGTTTTTT.

This clonotype was counted ten times or more. The chain combines TRBV6-5 with TRBJ1-1; D unclear. The V end lost 2 bases, the J end lost 0 bases, and 10 bases lay between the germline ends. Germline CDR1 MNHEY, CDR2 SVGAGI. This CDR3 spans 15 amino acids. The chain's CDR3 is CASSYQPGLNTEAFF. CDR3 DNA: TGTGCCAGCAGTTACCAGCCAGGCTTGAACACTGAAGCTTTCTTT.

This clonotype was counted ten times or more. The genes are TRBV29-1 and TRBJ2-5; D not certain. V lost 0 bases, J lost 1 base, and 18 bases lay in between. The CDR3 runs 17 residues. Germline V gives CDR1 SQVTM, CDR2 ANQGSEA. Here the CDR3 reads CSVEDVKAQSPQETQYF. As DNA, the CDR3 is TGCAGCGTTGAAGATGTTAAGGCTCAGTCGCCCCAAGAGACCCAGTACTTC. Filled out from reference TRBV29-1 and TRBJ2-5, the complete variable domain reads SAVISQKPSRDICQRGTSLTIQCQVDSQVTMMFWYRQQPGQSLTLIATANQGSEATYESGFVIDKFPISRPNLTFSTLTVSNMSPEDSSIYLCSVEDVKAQSPQETQYFGPGTRLLVL.

This clonotype has at least ten counts. V is TRBV12-3 or TRBV12-4 and J is TRBJ2-6; the match to TRBD1 covers 8 bases. V lost 6 bases and J lost 3; bases outside the gene matches: 4. This CDR3 spans 15 amino acids. CDR3 bases: TGTGCCAGCAGCCGGACAGGGTTTGGGGCCAACGTCCTGACTTTC. Its protein is CASSRTGFGANVLTF.

This clonotype was seen more than once but under ten times. The CDR3 DNA reads TGTGCCAGCACCCTACTCTCAGGGGATTTTTCACCCCTCCACTTT. Translated, it gives CASTLLSGDFSPLHF. The chain couples TRBV4-2 to TRBJ1-6; TRBD1 might be the D (6 bases). Trimming left V 7 bases short and J 9 bases short, with 19 bases between. Per germline, CDR1 LGHNA and CDR2 YNFKEQ. This CDR3 is built from 15 residues.

V gene TRBV20-1 combines with J gene TRBJ1-2; unclear D gene. This CDR3 region has 15 residues. CDR1 and CDR2 (germline): DFQATT, SNEGSKA (reference sequence). Trimming took off 6 bases at V and 5 bases at J, with 22 bases between the two ends. The CDR3 loop is CSASTGGGVGYGYTF. CDR3 sequence (DNA): TGCAGTGCCAGCACGGGTGGCGGGGTTGGATATGGCTACACCTTC.

CDR3 sequence reads: CSVEDEARSTGELFF. As DNA, the CDR3 is TGCAGCGTTGAAGACGAGGCGAGGAGCACCGGGGAGCTGTTTTTT. This chain uses TRBV29-1 with TRBJ2-2; D unresolved. There are 15 residues in the CDR3. In germline, CDR1 is SQVTM, CDR2 ANQGSEA. V gave up 0 bases and J gave up 4 bases, with 12 bases separating them.

There are a few counts of this clonotype. The chain joins TRBV11-2 to TRBJ2-7, with 10 bases lining up with TRBD2. The germline V gene encodes CDR1 SGHAT and CDR2 FQNNGV. Germline trimming cut 5 bases from V and 4 bases from J; bases unmatched to any gene: 5. The CDR3 is 14 residues long. The CDR3 sequence: CASSHSGGRYEQYF. The CDR3 DNA reads as TGTGCCAGCAGCCATAGCGGGGGGAGGTACGAGCAGTACTTC.

This clonotype has more than one count but fewer than ten. The chain recombines TRBV12-3 or TRBV12-4 with TRBJ2-7; D not resolved. The CDR3 sequence is 15 residues long. Trimming shortened V by 0 bases and J by 2 bases, and 11 bases separated the two germline ends. The CDR3 nucleotides read TGTGCCAGCAGTTTAGCGCCTGGCACTACCTACGAGCAGTACTTC. This translates into CASSLAPGTTYEQYF.

This chain connects TRBV12-3 or TRBV12-4 to TRBJ1-1; D is uncertain. The CDR3 sequence is 12 residues long. V gave up 5 bases and J gave up 4 bases, with 8 bases separating them. In nucleotides, the CDR3 is TGTGCCAGCAGTCGCGCGGGCACTGAAGCTTTCTTT. Residues: CASSRAGTEAFF.

This clonotype has a count of ten or more. This chain's CDR3 is CASSFIPYEQYF. Written as DNA, the CDR3 is TGTGCCAGCAGCTTCATACCCTACGAGCAGTACTTC. The chain combines TRBV11-2 with TRBJ2-7; no reliable D call. V was cut by 3 bases and J by 2 bases, with 5 bases left in between. This CDR3 has 12 residues. Per the germline V gene, CDR1 is SGHAT and CDR2 is FQNNGV.

Many counts were recorded for this clonotype. The rearrangement uses TRBV11-2 and TRBJ2-1, with 10 bases lining up with TRBD2. V lost 5 bases, J lost 7 bases, and 11 bases stayed unmatched. CDR1 SGHAT and CDR2 FQNNGV come from the germline V gene. The CDR3 extends over 16 amino acids. The CDR3 nucleotides are TGTGCCAGCAGCCCCCACCTAGCGGGAGTGAGGAATGAGCAGTTCTTC. Amino acid sequence: CASSPHLAGVRNEQFF.

This chain uses TRBV4-1 with TRBJ2-7; a possible D gene is TRBD2 (6 bases). The CDR3 contains 14 residues. V dropped 2 bases and J dropped 4 bases, with 12 bases sitting between them. Germline V gives CDR1 MGHRA, CDR2 YSYEKL. The CDR3 bases are TGCGCCAGCAGCCAACCCGGGACTGCTTACGAGCAGTACTTC. Residues: CASSQPGTAYEQYF.